The 9 T cell receptor beta chains reported below all come from one sample, sequenced in a study of regulatory T cells in long-lasting Graves disease. Time point described: newly diagnosed GD, antithyroid drugs for less than 3 months. With RNA extracted from PBMCs as input, the TCR library was made. Libraries of TCR beta came from iRepertoire HTBI primers plus Arm-PCR of CDR3 regions. Via MiXCR, TCRdb re-called the multiplex PCR reads, giving one row per CDR3 protein. The sample shows approximately 400,000 distinct CDR3 sequences, 15% of them seen only once. These data were also filed under a second study, of T cells in Graves' hyperthyroidism and ophthalmopathy.

Sequences were derived from peripheral blood mononuclear cells (PBMCs), sampled at new diagnosis, from a patient treated with antithyroid drugs. The receptors derive from a woman aged 40 to 50 with Graves disease.

This clonotype was observed many times. The chain couples TRBV6-2 or TRBV6-3 to TRBJ1-6; the D is unclear. Germline V gives CDR1 MNHEY, CDR2 SVGEGT. Between the trimmed V and J ends, which lost 5 bases and 6 bases, there was a span of 17 bases. CDR3 size: 16 residues. The CDR3 DNA sequence: TGTGCCAGCAGTGAAAACTCCCTCGTGGGTAATTCACCCCTCCACTTT. This translates into CASSENSLVGNSPLHF.

This clonotype was seen a handful of times. The J gene is TRBJ2-1, the V gene TRBV6-1, with D perhaps matching TRBD1 or TRBD2 (5 bases each). The germline V and J ends were trimmed by 8 bases and 6 bases, with 14 bases remaining between them. The germline V gene has CDR1 MNHNS and CDR2 SASEGT. The CDR3 spans 13 residues. CDR3 bases: TGTGCCAGCTGGGGACCCCCCGGCAATGAGCAGTTCTTC. Its translation is CASWGPPGNEQFF.

The table lists this clonotype with many counts. The chain combines TRBV10-3 with TRBJ2-1; the D gene is possibly TRBD2 (6 bases). Per the germline V gene, CDR1 is ENHRY and CDR2 is SYGVKD. The length of the CDR3 is 16 residues. V gave up 7 bases and J gave up 8 bases, with 24 bases separating them. Here the CDR3 reads CAINPGRVAEKDEQFF. As DNA, the CDR3 is TGTGCCATCAACCCGGGTCGGGTAGCGGAGAAGGATGAGCAGTTCTTC.

CDR3 region: CASSSLDWGTGELFF. In DNA, the CDR3 is TGTGCCAGCAGCTCCCTGGACTGGGGCACCGGGGAGCTGTTTTTT. V is TRBV7-9 and J is TRBJ2-2, with D possibly TRBD2 on 5 matching bases. CDR3 length: 15 residues. V was shortened by 4 bases and J by 4 bases, with 13 bases between the two germline ends. Germline V gene sequence: CDR1 SEHNR, CDR2 FQNEAQ (reference sequence).

Regarding this clonotype: One end of the junction fails to match germline, which may point to a read error. The chain is built from TRBV5-1 and TRBJ1-5, with D possibly matching TRBD1 (6 bases). CDR1 SGHRS and CDR2 YFSETQ come from the germline V gene. The CDR3 runs 15 residues. The CDR3 sequence is CASSLEGQSNQSQHF. In DNA, the CDR3 is TGCGCCAGCAGCTTGGAAGGACAGAGCAATCAGTCCCAGCATTTT.

A few counts support this clonotype. This chain connects TRBV15 to TRBJ2-1; D possibly corresponds to TRBD2 (7 bases). CDR1 is LNHNV, CDR2 YYDKDF, per germline (reference sequence). The CDR3 spans 18 residues. Trimming left V 1 base short and J 6 bases short, with 22 bases between. This CDR3 reads CATSRAPAIRGGLNEQFF. CDR3 nucleotides: TGTGCCACCAGCAGAGCCCCGGCCATAAGGGGGGGGCTCAATGAGCAGTTCTTC.

The chain has TRBV7-2 and TRBJ2-7; 10 bases are a match to TRBD2. Germline V CDR1 and CDR2: SGHTA, FQGNSA. Trimming at V came to 5 bases and at J to 5 bases, leaving 6 bases not matched to a gene. The CDR3 runs 14 residues. The CDR3 region is CASSIGTSVNEQYF. In DNA, the CDR3 is TGTGCCAGCAGCATTGGGACTAGCGTAAACGAGCAGTACTTC.

This clonotype was seen at least ten times. V usage is TRBV11-2 and J usage is TRBJ2-7; the D is unclear. This CDR3 comprises 13 residues. Trimming pared 0 bases from V and 3 bases from J, leaving 6 bases between. CDR1 and CDR2 from the germline V gene are SGHAT and FQNNGV. CDR3 in amino acids: CASSLEVLYEQYF. CDR3 nucleotide sequence: TGTGCCAGCAGCTTAGAGGTACTCTACGAGCAGTACTTC.

V gene TRBV19 combines with J gene TRBJ1-2; D is possibly TRBD1 (5 bases). Trimming took off 7 bases at V and 0 bases at J, with 9 bases between the two ends. Germline-derived CDR1 and CDR2 are LNHDA and SQIVND (reference sequence). There are 13 residues in the CDR3. In DNA form, the CDR3 reads TGTGCCAGTACCCTGACAGCTAACTATGGCTACACCTTC. This gives the protein CASTLTANYGYTF.